This TCR beta chain was identified during a study of identical twins. Study results and limitations: Zero-insertion findings could be partly confounded by invariant cells (MAIT and iNKT cells).

Healthy Caucasians made up all donors. With V trimmed by 3 bases and J by 7 bases, 10 bases remained unmatched. The CDR3 has 15 residues. A word on this clonotype: The antigen is not known.

TCRdb re-called the 5' RACE reads through MiXCR, storing one row per CDR3 protein. This table has hundreds of thousands of distinct CDR3 sequences, about 20% appearing once. Another study also made use of these data, one on T cells expressing NK-cell markers. That report notes: Researchers got TCR beta repertoires out of sorted CD3+CD56+NKG2C+, CD3+CD56+NKG2C- and CD3+CD56-NKG2C+ T cells.

The chain carries TRBV12-3 or TRBV12-4 and TRBJ1-2; TRBD1 matches 8 bases. The sequence was collected from a woman aged 18-30 years in good health. The sequencing input was PBMCs. The CDR3 region is CASSFVRGPAGGYTF. CDR3 DNA: TGTGCCAGCAGTTTCGTCAGGGGGCCAGCTGGTGGCTACACCTTC.